These T cell receptor beta chains were read from a single sample in a study of shared clonotypes between healthy human individuals. The data were produced by immunoSEQ multiplex PCR, yet TCRdb's version contains in-frame clones alone and is incomplete. The sample shows some 1.5 million clones, roughly 95% of them seen only once. The specimen was naive CD4+ T cells sorted from blood. These receptors originate from a man aged 30 to 39 in good health. Each CDR3 is given with its conserved first and last residue. Fields, in order: CDR3 DNA, CDR3 protein, D gene, J gene, CDR3 length, V gene, clone size. The D gene is left open where the match is weak. The size of a clone is reported for some rows only, either as once, few or many, or as a class for expanded clones.

CDR3nt: TGTGCCAGCGCACCGGGACAGGGCTCGCGTCAGCCCCAGCATTTT
CDR3aa: CASAPGQGSRQPQHF
d_gene: TRBD1
j_gene: TRBJ1-5
len: 15
v_gene: TRBV18
abundance: -

CDR3nt: TGTGCCAGCAGCTCATTGACTAGCGGGAGAGTAGAGACCCAGTACTTC
CDR3aa: CASSSLTSGRVETQYF
d_gene: TRBD2
j_gene: TRBJ2-5
len: 16
v_gene: TRBV5-4
abundance: -

CDR3nt: TGCGCCAGCAGTTCCGCAGGGGGGGAGACCCAGTACTTC
CDR3aa: CASSSAGGETQYF
d_gene: -
j_gene: TRBJ2-5
len: 13
v_gene: TRBV5-1
abundance: -

CDR3nt: TGTGCCAGCAGTCGGACAAACGAGCAGTACTTC
CDR3aa: CASSRTNEQYF
d_gene: -
j_gene: TRBJ2-7
len: 11
v_gene: TRBV6-5
abundance: -

CDR3nt: TGCGCCAGCAGCTTGGAGGCTAGCGGGAGGTGGAATGAGCAGTTCTTC
CDR3aa: CASSLEASGRWNEQFF
d_gene: TRBD2
j_gene: TRBJ2-1
len: 16
v_gene: TRBV5-1
abundance: -

CDR3nt: TGCGCCAGCAGCTTGGCGTCCCTGGTCGGCGGGGAGCTGTTTTTT
CDR3aa: CASSLASLVGGELFF
d_gene: -
j_gene: TRBJ2-2
len: 15
v_gene: TRBV5-1
abundance: -

CDR3nt: TGTGCCAGCAGCTTAGCGTTCGGGCTGACCTACGAGCAGTACTTC
CDR3aa: CASSLAFGLTYEQYF
d_gene: -
j_gene: TRBJ2-7
len: 15
v_gene: TRBV7-7
abundance: -

CDR3nt: TGTGCCAGCAGCCTAGGATACTCCTACAATGAGCAGTTCTTC
CDR3aa: CASSLGYSYNEQFF
d_gene: -
j_gene: TRBJ2-1
len: 14
v_gene: TRBV6-6
abundance: once

CDR3nt: TGTGCCAGCAGCCCCGACAGGGGCTCCTACGAGCAGTACTTC
CDR3aa: CASSPDRGSYEQYF
d_gene: TRBD1
j_gene: TRBJ2-7
len: 14
v_gene: TRBV5-6
abundance: -

CDR3nt: TGTGCCAGCAGGGACAGGGGGCGCGGCTATGGCTACACCTTC
CDR3aa: CASRDRGRGYGYTF
d_gene: TRBD1
j_gene: TRBJ1-2
len: 14
v_gene: TRBV28
abundance: -

CDR3nt: TGCGCCAGCAGCCCGGGACTAGCGGGAGTCTATGAGCAGTTCTTC
CDR3aa: CASSPGLAGVYEQFF
d_gene: TRBD2
j_gene: TRBJ2-1
len: 15
v_gene: TRBV4-3
abundance: -

CDR3nt: TGTGCCATCAGTGAGTGGGACAGGGCGGGCACCGGGGAGCTGTTTTTT
CDR3aa: CAISEWDRAGTGELFF
d_gene: TRBD1
j_gene: TRBJ2-2
len: 16
v_gene: TRBV10-3
abundance: -

CDR3nt: TGTGCCAGCAGCGTCCTTGGACAGTCGAGCTCTGGAAACACCATATATTTT
CDR3aa: CASSVLGQSSSGNTIYF
d_gene: -
j_gene: TRBJ1-3
len: 17
v_gene: TRBV9
abundance: -

CDR3nt: TGTGCCAGCAACACAGGGGGCGCTAACTATGGCTACACCTTC
CDR3aa: CASNTGGANYGYTF
d_gene: TRBD1
j_gene: TRBJ1-2
len: 14
v_gene: TRBV18
abundance: -

CDR3nt: TGTGCCAGCAGCTTAGGTACCCGAGACACTGAAGCTTTCTTT
CDR3aa: CASSLGTRDTEAFF
d_gene: -
j_gene: TRBJ1-1
len: 14
v_gene: TRBV7-9
abundance: -

CDR3nt: TGCGCCAGCAGCGCTAGCGGGACCACAGGCGAGCAGTACTTC
CDR3aa: CASSASGTTGEQYF
d_gene: TRBD2
j_gene: TRBJ2-7
len: 14
v_gene: TRBV10-1
abundance: once

CDR3nt: TGTGCCACCAGCAGAGTGGGACAAGCCTACGAGCAGTACTTC
CDR3aa: CATSRVGQAYEQYF
d_gene: -
j_gene: TRBJ2-7
len: 14
v_gene: TRBV15
abundance: -

CDR3nt: TGTGCCAGCAGTGTTAAAGGGACCGCCTACGAGCAGTACTTC
CDR3aa: CASSVKGTAYEQYF
d_gene: -
j_gene: TRBJ2-7
len: 14
v_gene: TRBV2
abundance: -

CDR3nt: TGTGCCAGCACCTTTCCCTTAGCGGGAAGCGAGATTAGGATCGGGCGGGAGCTGTTTTTT
CDR3aa: CASTFPLAGSEIRIGRELFF
d_gene: TRBD2
j_gene: TRBJ2-2
len: 20
v_gene: TRBV5-5
abundance: -

CDR3nt: TGTGCCAGCAGCCTCCGGACTAGCGGGAGGTACGAGCAGTACTTC
CDR3aa: CASSLRTSGRYEQYF
d_gene: TRBD2
j_gene: TRBJ2-7
len: 15
v_gene: TRBV2
abundance: -

CDR3nt: TGCGCCAGCAGCTTGGGAGGCGGGCTGAACACCGGGGAGCTGTTTTTT
CDR3aa: CASSLGGGLNTGELFF
d_gene: -
j_gene: TRBJ2-2
len: 16
v_gene: TRBV5-1
abundance: -

CDR3nt: TGTGCCAGCAGCCCGACAGTACCGAACACTGAAGCTTTCTTT
CDR3aa: CASSPTVPNTEAFF
d_gene: -
j_gene: TRBJ1-1
len: 14
v_gene: TRBV5-4
abundance: -

CDR3nt: TGTGCCAGCAGCTTGGGGCCGGTCACAGATACGCAGTATTTT
CDR3aa: CASSLGPVTDTQYF
d_gene: -
j_gene: TRBJ2-3
len: 14
v_gene: TRBV5-4
abundance: -

CDR3nt: TGTGCCAGCAGCTTAGCATCGGGACCGATCTCTGGAAACACCATATATTTT
CDR3aa: CASSLASGPISGNTIYF
d_gene: -
j_gene: TRBJ1-3
len: 17
v_gene: TRBV11-3
abundance: -

CDR3nt: TGTGCCAGCAGCCCTGGCCCACACAGGGGCCGGTACACTGAAGCTTTCTTT
CDR3aa: CASSPGPHRGRYTEAFF
d_gene: TRBD1
j_gene: TRBJ1-1
len: 17
v_gene: TRBV5-6
abundance: -

CDR3nt: TGTGCCAGCAGCTTAGGGGTTAGCGGGAGACAAGAGACCCAGTACTTC
CDR3aa: CASSLGVSGRQETQYF
d_gene: TRBD2
j_gene: TRBJ2-5
len: 16
v_gene: TRBV7-2
abundance: -

CDR3nt: TGTGCCAGCAGTTTTTCGACTAGCGGTTACGAGCAGTACTTC
CDR3aa: CASSFSTSGYEQYF
d_gene: TRBD2
j_gene: TRBJ2-7
len: 14
v_gene: TRBV28
abundance: -

CDR3nt: TGTGCCAGCAGTTACGAAGTGTACACTGAAGCTTTCTTT
CDR3aa: CASSYEVYTEAFF
d_gene: -
j_gene: TRBJ1-1
len: 13
v_gene: TRBV6-5
abundance: -

CDR3nt: TGTGCCAGCAGCGAATTCCGGGAGACCCAGTACTTC
CDR3aa: CASSEFRETQYF
d_gene: -
j_gene: TRBJ2-5
len: 12
v_gene: TRBV7-2
abundance: -

CDR3nt: TGCGCCAGCAGCTTCACAAGGAGCTCCTACGAGCAGTACTTC
CDR3aa: CASSFTRSSYEQYF
d_gene: -
j_gene: TRBJ2-7
len: 14
v_gene: TRBV5-1
abundance: -

CDR3nt: TGTGCCAGCAGTTACTCGGGGGACAACAATCAGCCCCAGCATTTT
CDR3aa: CASSYSGDNNQPQHF
d_gene: -
j_gene: TRBJ1-5
len: 15
v_gene: TRBV6-6
abundance: -

CDR3nt: TGTGCCAGCAGCCCCCTCCACAGGGCCGCCAACGTCCTGACTTTC
CDR3aa: CASSPLHRAANVLTF
d_gene: -
j_gene: TRBJ2-6
len: 15
v_gene: TRBV6-1
abundance: -

CDR3nt: TGTGCCAGTAGTTGGCAGGGACTGTTGCAGCCCCAGCATTTT
CDR3aa: CASSWQGLLQPQHF
d_gene: -
j_gene: TRBJ1-5
len: 14
v_gene: TRBV19
abundance: -

CDR3nt: TGCGCCAGCAGCTTGGATGCCACAGGCGGGGAGCTGTTTTTT
CDR3aa: CASSLDATGGELFF
d_gene: -
j_gene: TRBJ2-2
len: 14
v_gene: TRBV5-1
abundance: -

CDR3nt: TGTGCCAGCAGTGAAGCGCTTACAGGGAGCGAAAAACTGTTTTTT
CDR3aa: CASSEALTGSEKLFF
d_gene: -
j_gene: TRBJ1-4
len: 15
v_gene: TRBV6-1
abundance: -

CDR3nt: TGCGCAACAGGGGCTAGCGGTTTCTACAATGAGCAGTTCTTC
CDR3aa: CATGASGFYNEQFF
d_gene: -
j_gene: TRBJ2-1
len: 14
v_gene: TRBV10-2
abundance: -

CDR3nt: TGTGCCAGCAGCTTAGACAGAGGGGGCCGCTACGAGCAGTACTTC
CDR3aa: CASSLDRGGRYEQYF
d_gene: TRBD1
j_gene: TRBJ2-7
len: 15
v_gene: TRBV7-9
abundance: -

CDR3nt: TGTGCCAGCAGCTCCCCTTTAGCGGGAGGGCCCTACGAGCAGTACTTC
CDR3aa: CASSSPLAGGPYEQYF
d_gene: TRBD2
j_gene: TRBJ2-7
len: 16
v_gene: TRBV5-5
abundance: -

CDR3nt: TGTGCCAGCAGTACGACTAGCGGGACCACAGATACGCAGTATTTT
CDR3aa: CASSTTSGTTDTQYF
d_gene: TRBD2
j_gene: TRBJ2-3
len: 15
v_gene: TRBV9
abundance: -

CDR3nt: TGTGCCAGCAGTTTATTTTTAGGACCAAACAGGGGGCCGGACATGAACACTGAAGCTTTCTTT
CDR3aa: CASSLFLGPNRGPDMNTEAFF
d_gene: TRBD1
j_gene: TRBJ1-1
len: 21
v_gene: TRBV28
abundance: -

CDR3nt: TGTGCCTGGAGGCCCCAGGGACTAGCCGGGGAGCTGTTTTTT
CDR3aa: CAWRPQGLAGELFF
d_gene: TRBD2
j_gene: TRBJ2-2
len: 14
v_gene: TRBV30
abundance: -

CDR3nt: TGTGCCAGTAGTATCTGGGGGACCAGCTACGAGCAGTACTTC
CDR3aa: CASSIWGTSYEQYF
d_gene: -
j_gene: TRBJ2-7
len: 14
v_gene: TRBV19
abundance: -